The 7 T cell receptor beta chains in this list originate from one sample, sequenced in a study of T cells in Graves' hyperthyroidism and ophthalmopathy. RNA transcripts were the template for amplifying TCR beta CDR3 regions. The study used the HTBI primer set for a first-round RT-PCR of the TCR CDR3. A single record per CDR3 protein comes from TCRdb applying MiXCR to the multiplex PCR reads. Among a few hundred thousand distinct CDR3 sequences listed, over 13% were seen once. The sequenced material came from blood. Receptor source: a woman between 18 and 30 years old with Graves' hyperthyroidism.

The rearrangement joins TRBV6-5 to TRBJ2-1; D is ambiguous. CDR1 is MNHEY, CDR2 SVGAGI, per germline. Trimming took 0 bases from V and 9 from J, leaving 12 bases between them. The CDR3 spans 14 residues. CDR3 protein: CASSYSWTGVEQFF. CDR3 bases: TGTGCCAGCAGTTACTCGTGGACCGGCGTTGAGCAGTTCTTC.

A remark on this clonotype: A clone one base away is much larger, so this may be a read error. The chain has TRBV11-2 and TRBJ1-1; no reliable D call. The length of the CDR3 is 11 residues. From germline, CDR1 is SGHAT and CDR2 FQNNGV. The CDR3 sequence: CASSLRNQALF. The CDR3 nucleotides read TGTGCCAGCAGCTTAAGGAACCAAGCTCTCTTT.

In its sample, this clonotype was seen many times. The V call is TRBV20-1, the J call TRBJ2-1; either TRBD1 or TRBD2 may supply D (5 bases each). Trimming left V 3 bases short and J 9 bases short, with 15 bases between. The CDR3 is made up of 13 amino acids. From germline, CDR1 is DFQATT and CDR2 SNEGSKA (reference sequence). The DNA of the CDR3 is TGCAGTGCTAGTGGGGGTGGAATCGGTGAGCAGTTCTTC. Its protein product is CSASGGGIGEQFF.

This clonotype was recorded at least ten times. DNA of the CDR3: TGTGCCAGCAGCCAACAAGGCGAAAACTATGGCTACACCTTC. It translates to CASSQQGENYGYTF. V is TRBV3-1 and J is TRBJ1-2; D is unresolved. Germline V gene lookup returns CDR1 LGHDT and CDR2 YNNKEL (reference sequence). This CDR3 is built from 14 residues. The germline V and J ends were trimmed by 2 bases and 2 bases, with 9 bases remaining between them.

This clonotype was recorded at least ten times. The chain carries TRBV29-1 and TRBJ2-2; 12 bases are a match to TRBD2. CDR1 SQVTM and CDR2 ANQGSEA come from the germline V gene. V lost 7 bases, J lost 6 bases, and 3 bases stayed unmatched. The CDR3 is 13 residues long. CDR3 DNA: TGCAGCGGTGGACTAGCGGGACCCGGGGAGCTGTTTTTT. Translated: CSGGLAGPGELFF.

The sample holds many counts of this clonotype. The chain links TRBV24-1 to TRBJ2-2; D not resolved. V was pared by 2 bases and J by 0 bases, with 6 bases between. The CDR3 has 15 residues. CDR1 and CDR2 (germline): KGHDR, SFDVKD. The CDR3 reads CATSDWSANTGELFF. The DNA for the CDR3 is TGTGCCACCAGTGATTGGAGTGCGAACACCGGGGAGCTGTTTTTT.

This clonotype was counted ten times or more. The CDR3 nucleotides are TGTGCCAGCAGCTCCTTGCGTTGGGGGGATCACGAGCAGTACTTC. Protein: CASSSLRWGDHEQYF. The chain employs TRBV11-2 and TRBJ2-7; tentative D call: TRBD2 (6 bases). The germline CDR1 and CDR2 sequences are SGHAT and FQNNGV. V was clipped by 4 bases and J by 5 bases, with 18 bases between them. The CDR3 contains 15 residues.